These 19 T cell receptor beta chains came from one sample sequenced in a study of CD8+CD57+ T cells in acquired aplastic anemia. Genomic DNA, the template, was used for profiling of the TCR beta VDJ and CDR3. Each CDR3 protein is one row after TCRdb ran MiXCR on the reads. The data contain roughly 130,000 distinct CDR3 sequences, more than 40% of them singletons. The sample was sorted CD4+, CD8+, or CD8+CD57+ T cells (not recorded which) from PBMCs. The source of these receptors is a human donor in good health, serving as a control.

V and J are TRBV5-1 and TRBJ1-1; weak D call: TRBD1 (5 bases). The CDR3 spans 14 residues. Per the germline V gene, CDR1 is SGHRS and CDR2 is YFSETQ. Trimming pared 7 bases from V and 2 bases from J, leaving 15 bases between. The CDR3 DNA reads TGCGCCAGCGACCTGGGGGGACCTAACACTGAAGCTTTCTTT. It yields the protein CASDLGGPNTEAFF.

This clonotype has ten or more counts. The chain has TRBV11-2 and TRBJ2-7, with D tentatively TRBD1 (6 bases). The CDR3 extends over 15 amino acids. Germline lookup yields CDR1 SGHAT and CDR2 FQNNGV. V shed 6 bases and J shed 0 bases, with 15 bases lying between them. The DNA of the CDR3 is TGTGCCAGCAGACCGATACAGGGCTCCTCCTACGAGCAGTACTTC. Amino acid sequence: CASRPIQGSSYEQYF. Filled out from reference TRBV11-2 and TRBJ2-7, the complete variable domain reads EAGVAQSPRYKIIEKRQSVAFWCNPISGHATLYWYQQILGQGPKLLIQFQNNGVVDDSQLPKDRFSAERLKGVDSTLKIQPAKLEDSAVYLCASRPIQGSSYEQYFGPGTRLTVT.

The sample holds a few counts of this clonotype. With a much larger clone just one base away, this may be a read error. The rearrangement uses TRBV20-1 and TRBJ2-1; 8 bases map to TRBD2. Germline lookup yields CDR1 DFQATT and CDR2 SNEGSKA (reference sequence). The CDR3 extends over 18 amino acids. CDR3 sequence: CGARDSSGGRGSYNEQFF. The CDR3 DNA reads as TGCGGTGCTAGAGATTCAAGCGGGGGCCGGGGCTCCTACAATGAGCAGTTCTTC.

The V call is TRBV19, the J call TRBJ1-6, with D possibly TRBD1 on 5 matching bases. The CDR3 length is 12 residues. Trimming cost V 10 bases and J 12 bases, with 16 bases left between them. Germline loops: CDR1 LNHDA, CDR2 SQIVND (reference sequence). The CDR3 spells CATNQGRGPLHF. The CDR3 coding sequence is TGTGCCACCAACCAGGGCCGGGGACCCCTCCACTTT.

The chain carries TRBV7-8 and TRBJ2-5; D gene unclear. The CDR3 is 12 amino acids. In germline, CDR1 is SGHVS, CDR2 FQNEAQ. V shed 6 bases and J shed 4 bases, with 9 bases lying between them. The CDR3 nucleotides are TGTGCCAGCAGAATGGATGGAGAGACCCAGTACTTC. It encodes CASRMDGETQYF.

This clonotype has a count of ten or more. The CDR3: CASSFSREPSYEQYF. CDR3 coding DNA: TGTGCCAGCAGTTTTTCACGGGAACCCTCCTACGAGCAGTACTTC. The chain couples TRBV27 to TRBJ2-7; D may be TRBD2 (5 bases). The V end was cut by 3 bases, the J end by 0 bases, with 12 bases between. This CDR3 is 15 amino acids long. Germline V CDR1 and CDR2: MNHEY, SMNVEV (reference sequence).

The DNA of the CDR3 is TGTGCCAGCAGTTTAACCTCCACCTACGAGCAGTACTTC. Its translation is CASSLTSTYEQYF. The chain combines TRBV2 with TRBJ2-7; unclear D gene. The germline V gene encodes CDR1 SNHLY and CDR2 FYNNEI. Trimming pared 5 bases from V and 2 bases from J, leaving 10 bases between. CDR3 size: 13 residues.

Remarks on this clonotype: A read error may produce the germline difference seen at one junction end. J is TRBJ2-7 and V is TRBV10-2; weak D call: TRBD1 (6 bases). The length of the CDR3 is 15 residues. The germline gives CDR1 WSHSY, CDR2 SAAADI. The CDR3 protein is CASSPGQGRFYEQYF. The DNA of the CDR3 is TGTGCCAGCTCACCAGGTCAGGGGCGATTCTACGAGCAGTACTTC.

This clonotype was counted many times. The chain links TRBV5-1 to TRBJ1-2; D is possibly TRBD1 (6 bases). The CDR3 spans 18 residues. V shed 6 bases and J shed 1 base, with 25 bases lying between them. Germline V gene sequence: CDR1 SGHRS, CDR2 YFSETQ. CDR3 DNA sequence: TGCGCCAGCACCTCGAGGGCTGACAGGACGTCCTTTAACTATGGCTACACCTTC. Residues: CASTSRADRTSFNYGYTF.

The CDR3 loop is CASGTYLGGTEAFF. The CDR3 nucleotides read TGTGCCAGTGGGACTTACCTCGGGGGGACTGAAGCTTTCTTT. The gene calls are TRBV19 and TRBJ1-1, with D tentatively TRBD1 (5 bases). The CDR3 consists of 14 residues. CDR1 LNHDA and CDR2 SQIVND come from the germline V gene (reference sequence). With 8 bases removed from V and 5 bases from J, the gap between germline ends came to 18 bases.

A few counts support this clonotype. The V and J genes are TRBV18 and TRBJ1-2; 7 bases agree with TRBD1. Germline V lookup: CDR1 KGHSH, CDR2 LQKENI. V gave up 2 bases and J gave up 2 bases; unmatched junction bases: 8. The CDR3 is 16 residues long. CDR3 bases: TGTGCCAGCTCACCAAGACAGGGAACAAAAAACTATGGCTACACCTTC. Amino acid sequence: CASSPRQGTKNYGYTF.

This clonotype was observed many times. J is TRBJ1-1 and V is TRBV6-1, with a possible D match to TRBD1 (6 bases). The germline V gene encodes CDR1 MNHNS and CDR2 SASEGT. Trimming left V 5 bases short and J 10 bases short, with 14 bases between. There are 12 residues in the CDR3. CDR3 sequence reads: CASSPTGSRAFF. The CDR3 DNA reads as TGTGCCAGCAGTCCTACAGGGTCTAGAGCTTTCTTT.

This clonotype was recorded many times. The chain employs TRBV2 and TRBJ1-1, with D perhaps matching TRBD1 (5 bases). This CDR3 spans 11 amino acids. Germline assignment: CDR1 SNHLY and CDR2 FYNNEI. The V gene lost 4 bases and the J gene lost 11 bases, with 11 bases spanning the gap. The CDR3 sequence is CASSVGAVAFF. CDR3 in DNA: TGTGCCAGCAGTGTCGGGGCAGTTGCTTTCTTT.

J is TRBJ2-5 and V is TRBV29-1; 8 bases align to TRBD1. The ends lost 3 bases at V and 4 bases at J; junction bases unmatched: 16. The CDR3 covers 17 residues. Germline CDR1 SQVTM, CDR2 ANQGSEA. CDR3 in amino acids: CSVDSGGQGAGGETQYF. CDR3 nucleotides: TGCAGCGTTGACTCTGGAGGACAGGGTGCCGGGGGAGAGACCCAGTACTTC.

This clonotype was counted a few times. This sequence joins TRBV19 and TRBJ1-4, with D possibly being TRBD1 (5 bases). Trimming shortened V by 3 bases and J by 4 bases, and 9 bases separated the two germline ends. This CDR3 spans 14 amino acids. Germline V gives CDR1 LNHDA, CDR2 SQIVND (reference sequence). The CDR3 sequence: CASSMTEVNEKLFF. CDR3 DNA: TGTGCCAGTAGTATGACAGAGGTTAATGAAAAACTGTTTTTT.

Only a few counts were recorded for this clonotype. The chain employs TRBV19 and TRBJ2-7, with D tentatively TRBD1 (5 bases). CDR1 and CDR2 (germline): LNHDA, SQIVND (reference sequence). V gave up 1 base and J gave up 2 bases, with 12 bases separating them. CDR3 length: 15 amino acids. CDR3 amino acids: CASSIGQSRTYEQYF. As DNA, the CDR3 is TGTGCCAGTAGTATAGGACAGTCTCGAACCTACGAGCAGTACTTC.

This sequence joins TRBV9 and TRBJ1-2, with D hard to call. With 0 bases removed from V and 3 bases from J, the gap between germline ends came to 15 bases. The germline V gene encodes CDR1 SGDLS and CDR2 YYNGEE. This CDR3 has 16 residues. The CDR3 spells CASSVAPEGGDYGYTF. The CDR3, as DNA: TGTGCCAGCAGCGTAGCTCCGGAAGGAGGCGACTATGGCTACACCTTC.

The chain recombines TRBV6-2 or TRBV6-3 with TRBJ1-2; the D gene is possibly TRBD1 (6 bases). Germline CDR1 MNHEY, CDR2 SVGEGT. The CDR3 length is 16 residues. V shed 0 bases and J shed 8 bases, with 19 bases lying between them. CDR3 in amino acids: CASSYSYGGNNDGYTF. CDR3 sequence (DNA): TGTGCCAGCAGTTACTCGTACGGGGGCAATAATGACGGCTACACCTTC.

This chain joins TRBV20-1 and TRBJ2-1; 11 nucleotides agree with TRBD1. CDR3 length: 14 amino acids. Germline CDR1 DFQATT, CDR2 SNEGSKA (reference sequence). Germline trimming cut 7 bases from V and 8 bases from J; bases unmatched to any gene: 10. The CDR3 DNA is TGCAGTGTCCTCGAGCCGGGACAGGGGGATGAGCAGTTCTTC. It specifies CSVLEPGQGDEQFF.